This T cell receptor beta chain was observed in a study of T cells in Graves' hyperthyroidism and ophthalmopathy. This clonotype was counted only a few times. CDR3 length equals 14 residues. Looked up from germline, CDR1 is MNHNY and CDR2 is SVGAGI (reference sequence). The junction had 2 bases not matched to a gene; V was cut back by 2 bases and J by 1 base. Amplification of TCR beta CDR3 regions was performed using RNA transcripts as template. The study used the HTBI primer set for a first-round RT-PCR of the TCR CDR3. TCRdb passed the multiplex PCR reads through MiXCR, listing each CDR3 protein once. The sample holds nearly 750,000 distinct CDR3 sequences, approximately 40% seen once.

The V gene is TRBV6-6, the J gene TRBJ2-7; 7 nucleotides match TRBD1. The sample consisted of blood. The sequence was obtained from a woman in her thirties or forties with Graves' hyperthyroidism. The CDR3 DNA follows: TGTGCCAGCAGTTACGAACAGGGGTCCTACGAGCAGTACTTC. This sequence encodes CASSYEQGSYEQYF.